This entry is about one TCR beta chain. Authors' processing steps: Estimation of nucleated cell counts relied on the amplification of reference gene primers. Clones were read by immunoSEQ multiplex PCR, and TCRdb kept only the in-frame ones, dropping some. V and J calls and clone size are given by that table; D and trimming were obtained from the DNA. The sample includes some 170,000 clones, roughly 82% of them seen just once. Per germline, CDR1 SGHNT and CDR2 YYREEE (reference sequence). J gave up 10 bases and V 5 bases, and 12 bases lay outside the gene matches. The CDR3 has 15 amino acids. This entry belongs to a study of blood T cell repertoires in COVID-19. Study-wide context: The samples span acute and convalescent COVID-19 from the United States, Italy and Spain. From T cells, B-cell-depleted T cells, or PBMCs came the material, which was cDNA or gDNA.

The sequence was collected from a woman in her seventies with acute or convalescent COVID-19. The genes are TRBV5-4 and TRBJ2-1; 10 nucleotides match TRBD2. The material sequenced was peripheral blood. The CDR3 spells CASRSAVAGGREQFF. CDR3 bases: TGTGCCAGCAGGTCAGCGGTAGCGGGGGGCAGGGAGCAGTTCTTC.